These 7 T cell receptor beta chains were all obtained from the same sample, sequenced in a study of OX40 agonist ivuxolimab in advanced cancers. Only in-frame clones appear in the TCRdb table, and some are missing; sequencing was by immunoSEQ multiplex PCR. The sample comprises about 60,000 clones, approximately 86% of which are singletons, and about an eighth rests with the top ten. The material was CD4+ or CD8+ T cells sorted from blood, obtained in a trial of the OX40 agonist ivuxolimab. The source of these receptors is an adult with an advanced solid tumor such as melanoma, head and neck, liver or kidney cancer.

This rearrangement joins TRBV4-1 to TRBJ1-2; D gene unclear. This CDR3 has 14 residues. Per germline, CDR1 MGHRA and CDR2 YSYEKL. Trimming stripped 2 bases from V and 8 bases from J, with 15 bases between. The CDR3 nucleotides read TGCGCCAGCAGCCAATTACATCGGGCGAACGGCTACACCTTC. Protein product: CASSQLHRANGYTF.

This chain uses TRBV11-1 with TRBJ1-5, with a possible D match to TRBD1 (5 bases). The CDR3 runs 15 residues. V was pared by 5 bases and J by 7 bases, with 18 bases between. The germline gives CDR1 SGHAT, CDR2 FQDESV (reference sequence). The CDR3 DNA reads TGTGCCAGCAGCCCCGCTAGCCCGGGGGACCAGCCCCAGCATTTT. Translation gives CASSPASPGDQPQHF.

The J gene is TRBJ1-5, the V gene TRBV5-1; 9 bases match TRBD1. There are 14 residues in the CDR3. The germline gives CDR1 SGHRS, CDR2 YFSETQ. V was pared by 0 bases and J by 5 bases, with 0 bases of the junction left unmatched. CDR3 sequence reads: CASSLGQGDQPQHF. CDR3 bases: TGCGCCAGCAGCTTGGGACAGGGGGATCAGCCCCAGCATTTT.

With respect to this clone: At the DNA level, this CDR3 is encoded by other sequences in the same sample as well. The V call is TRBV27, the J call TRBJ1-1; TRBD1 is a possible D gene (5 bases). V was pared by 2 bases and J by 5 bases, with 12 bases between. This CDR3 comprises 14 residues. CDR1 and CDR2 (germline): MNHEY, SMNVEV (reference sequence). CDR3 protein: CASSLLGGGTEAFF. CDR3 in DNA: TGTGCCAGCAGTTTACTTGGGGGAGGTACTGAAGCTTTCTTT.

This clone was detected a few times. The chain uses TRBV2 and TRBJ1-6, with 7 bases that match TRBD1. CDR1 is SNHLY and CDR2 is FYNNEI in the germline V gene. Trimming cost V 1 base and J 14 bases; bases outside gene matches: 20. The CDR3 contains 18 residues. CDR3 nucleotide sequence: TGTGCCAGCAGTGAAGTCAAAATAGGGGGCGGTGGGGACCGAGCCCTCCACTTT. It yields the protein CASSEVKIGGGGDRALHF.

This sequence joins TRBV9 and TRBJ1-1; the D is unclear. Per germline, CDR1 SGDLS and CDR2 YYNGEE. V was cut by 4 bases and J by 0 bases, with 10 bases left in between. The CDR3 extends over 14 amino acids. DNA of the CDR3: TGTGCCAGCAGCCCCCGGGTCGTGAACACTGAAGCTTTCTTT. Its translation: CASSPRVVNTEAFF.

The chain joins TRBV19 to TRBJ1-1; 7 bases match TRBD1. The length of the CDR3 is 15 residues. Germline loops: CDR1 LNHDA, CDR2 SQIVND (reference sequence). V trimming: 1 base; J trimming: 2 bases; junction bases outside the gene matches: 4. The DNA for the CDR3 is TGTGCCAGTAGTATAGGGGCAGGGGGAAACACTGAAGCTTTCTTT. Translation: CASSIGAGGNTEAFF.